The clone carrying this TCR beta chain was seen once. These data originate in a study of blood T cell repertoires in COVID-19. Across the whole study: The origin of the acute and convalescent COVID-19 samples was the United States, Italy and Spain. T cells, B-cell-depleted T cells, or PBMCs supplied cDNA or gDNA.

V dropped 0 bases and J dropped 5 bases, with 7 bases sitting between them. This CDR3 is built from 12 residues. The germline V gene has CDR1 GTSNPN and CDR2 SVGIG (reference sequence). Source study methods: From reference gene primer amplification, estimates of nucleated cell counts were derived. The assay was immunoSEQ multiplex PCR, and TCRdb's table has in-frame clones only and misses some. That table is the source of V, J and clone size, and D and trimming were worked out from the DNA. This sample carries about 340,000 clones, approximately 82% of them seen once, and the ten largest clones take 2.5% to 3%.

V is TRBV30 and J is TRBJ1-2; D is undetermined. The TCR originated in a young man with active or convalescent COVID-19. The sequenced sample was peripheral blood. The CDR3 coding sequence is TGTGCCTGGAGTGTTTCCCGGTATGGCTACACCTTC. Its protein is CAWSVSRYGYTF.